This T cell receptor beta chain was identified during a study of early stage breast cancer tumors. This clone was counted a single time. Its antigen is not known. Assay: immunoSEQ multiplex PCR; the TCRdb copy retains only in-frame clones and omits some. Altogether about 69,000 clones are present, roughly 80% being singletons, with the ten largest covering about 4.8%. Whole-study results and caveats: Compared with adjacent normal breast tissue, tumors showed 2 to 2.5-fold greater T cell density and higher clonality.

The sample taken for sequencing was blood. The TCR sequence derives from a person between 35 and 49 years old with breast cancer.

The CDR3 DNA follows: TGTGCCAGCAGCCTCGGGACACCTACCTACGAGCAGTACTTC. As protein: CASSLGTPTYEQYF. The rearrangement links TRBV9 to TRBJ2-7; possibly TRBD1 for D (6 bases). The V gene lost 4 bases and the J gene lost 2 bases, with 13 bases spanning the gap. The CDR3 is made up of 14 amino acids. Germline CDR1 and CDR2: SGDLS and YYNGEE.